Each of the 31 T cell receptor beta chains below was sequenced from the same sample in a study of cytomegalovirus exposure and HLA in healthy donors. The PCR ran on 60 Vbeta and 13 Jbeta primers. TCRdb's table, derived via immunoSEQ multiplex PCR, lists solely in-frame clones and lacks some. This table holds some 190,000 clones, approximately 77% found once. Source material: PBMCs. Receptor source: a man aged 35 to 55 in good health and CMV-seropositive.

V usage is TRBV7-3 and J usage is TRBJ2-1; 12 nucleotides agree with TRBD2. Germline loops: CDR1 SGHTA, CDR2 FQGTGA. After removal of 5 bases from V and 9 bases from J, the junction contained 11 bases not matched to a gene. This CDR3 is built from 16 residues. CDR3 residues: CASSPPGLAGQSEQFF. For the CDR3, the DNA is TGTGCCAGCAGCCCCCCGGGACTAGCGGGTCAATCTGAGCAGTTCTTC.

To note about this clone: The sample carries other DNA sequences with the same CDR3. V is TRBV5-1 and J is TRBJ2-1, with TRBD2 as a possible D gene (6 bases). The CDR3 sequence is 15 residues long. Looked up from germline, CDR1 is SGHRS and CDR2 is YFSETQ. V was clipped by 0 bases and J by 0 bases, with 7 bases between them. The chain's CDR3 is CASSLVGGSYNEQFF. For the CDR3, the DNA is TGCGCCAGCAGCTTGGTGGGAGGCTCCTACAATGAGCAGTTCTTC.

The chain couples TRBV9 to TRBJ2-7, with a possible D match to TRBD2 (5 bases). V lost 4 bases and J 4 bases, leaving 15 bases between the germline ends. Germline assignment: CDR1 SGDLS and CDR2 YYNGEE. CDR3 length: 14 residues. The CDR3 reads CASSTTGGDYEQYF. The CDR3 DNA reads as TGTGCCAGCAGCACGACTGGAGGTGATTACGAGCAGTACTTC.

The V and J genes are TRBV27 and TRBJ1-1; 9 nucleotides line up with TRBD1. Germline CDR1 is MNHEY and CDR2 is SMNVEV (reference sequence). The V segment lost 2 bases and the J segment 5 bases; nucleotides outside the gene matches: 9. The CDR3 runs to 16 residues. CDR3 bases: TGTGCCAGCAGTTTAATACCGGGACAGGGAAATACTGAAGCTTTCTTT. It is translated as CASSLIPGQGNTEAFF.

V is TRBV7-3 and J is TRBJ2-1; 7 bases agree with TRBD2. The CDR3 has 15 amino acids. Per germline, CDR1 SGHTA and CDR2 FQGTGA. With 5 bases clipped from V and 7 bases from J, the junction kept 11 bases outside the gene matches. The CDR3 spells CASSPLGGTPNEQFF. CDR3 bases: TGTGCCAGCAGCCCTCTGGGAGGGACGCCGAATGAGCAGTTCTTC.

This chain links TRBV27 with TRBJ2-1; D ambiguous. In germline, CDR1 is MNHEY, CDR2 SMNVEV (reference sequence). Trimming shortened V by 4 bases and J by 10 bases, and 11 bases separated the two germline ends. The CDR3 is made up of 12 amino acids. The DNA for the CDR3 is TGTGCCAGCAGTTCCTCCCGGCGGGAGCAGTTCTTC. Translation gives CASSSSRREQFF.

The chain has TRBV6-6 and TRBJ1-4, with unresolved D. Germline V lookup: CDR1 MNHNY, CDR2 SVGAGI (reference sequence). The CDR3 is made up of 16 amino acids. Trimming took off 2 bases at V and 7 bases at J, with 17 bases between the two ends. Here the CDR3 reads CASSYPQEGLSEKLFF. DNA for the CDR3: TGTGCCAGCAGTTACCCCCAGGAGGGTCTGAGTGAAAAACTGTTTTTT.

V usage is TRBV18 and J usage is TRBJ2-7; TRBD2 might be the D (5 bases). V was shortened by 1 base and J by 0 bases, with 10 bases between the two germline ends. Germline V gives CDR1 KGHSH, CDR2 LQKENI. The CDR3 runs 15 residues. In DNA, the CDR3 is TGTGCCAGCTCACCACAGACTATCTCCTCCTACGAGCAGTACTTC. This encodes CASSPQTISSYEQYF.

The chain uses TRBV4-1 and TRBJ1-2, with 8 bases identical to TRBD1. The J segment lost 4 bases and the V segment lost 1 base, leaving 11 bases of the junction unmatched. CDR3 length: 17 amino acids. Germline V gene data show CDR1 as MGHRA and CDR2 as YSYEKL. CDR3 loop: CASSQAGTGSLIYGYTF. Here the CDR3 DNA reads TGCGCCAGCAGCCAAGCAGGGACAGGAAGCTTAATCTATGGCTACACCTTC.

This clone has a handful of counts. CDR3 bases: TGTGCCAGCAGTCGAACCACAGGGGCAGTGGTGACCCAGTACTTC. It encodes CASSRTTGAVVTQYF. The chain employs TRBV6-5 and TRBJ2-5; 7 nucleotides line up with TRBD1. The CDR3 covers 15 residues. Germline trimming cut 5 bases from V and 7 bases from J; bases unmatched to any gene: 13. Germline V gives CDR1 MNHEY, CDR2 SVGAGI.

This clone has a single count. The V gene is TRBV5-1, the J gene TRBJ2-7; TRBD2 is a possible D gene (5 bases). Germline V CDR1 and CDR2: SGHRS, YFSETQ. With 1 base removed from V and 1 base from J, the gap between germline ends came to 9 bases. This CDR3 is 14 amino acids long. The CDR3 DNA is TGCGCCAGCAGCTTGCAAGCGGCTTCCTACGAGCAGTACTTC. Amino acids: CASSLQAASYEQYF.

The V call is TRBV5-1, the J call TRBJ2-3; TRBD2 aligns across 8 bases. The CDR3 loop spans 22 amino acids. Trimming took 4 bases from V and 0 from J; bases not matched to a gene: 25. Germline CDR1 and CDR2: SGHRS and YFSETQ. The CDR3 is CASSPNLGGGLGRSFSTDTQYF. CDR3 coding DNA: TGCGCCAGCAGCCCGAACTTGGGCGGGGGGTTAGGCCGGAGCTTTAGCACAGATACGCAGTATTTT.

This chain connects TRBV7-9 to TRBJ2-7, with D possibly TRBD2 on 6 matching bases. The CDR3 is made up of 17 amino acids. Germline CDR1 is SEHNR and CDR2 is FQNEAQ (reference sequence). V lost 4 bases and J 6 bases, leaving 25 bases between the germline ends. CDR3 residues: CASSSTFPGTFTAEQYF. CDR3 bases: TGTGCCAGCAGCTCCACATTCCCCGGGACTTTTACGGCCGAGCAGTACTTC.

The rearrangement uses TRBV7-2 and TRBJ2-5, with D perhaps matching TRBD2 (6 bases). The CDR3 runs to 18 residues. The germline CDR1 and CDR2 sequences are SGHTA and FQGNSA. V was shortened by 1 base and J by 5 bases, with 23 bases between the two germline ends. This chain's CDR3 is CASSLVFLGGVVGETQYF. DNA of the CDR3: TGTGCCAGCAGCTTAGTCTTCTTGGGCGGGGTCGTTGGGGAGACCCAGTACTTC.

This chain links TRBV28 with TRBJ2-3; 14 bases fit TRBD2. This CDR3 region has 16 residues. V was pared by 4 bases and J by 4 bases, with 4 bases of the junction left unmatched. CDR1 and CDR2 from the germline V gene are MDHEN and SYDVKM. CDR3: CASSSGLAGGADTQYF. The CDR3 region has the DNA TGTGCCAGCAGTTCCGGACTAGCGGGAGGTGCAGATACGCAGTATTTT. The whole variable domain, remainder taken from reference TRBV28 and TRBJ2-3, is DVKVTQSSRYLVKRTGEKVFLECVQDMDHENMFWYRQDPGLGLRLIYFSYDVKMKEKGDIPEGYSVSREKKERFSLILESASTNQTSMYLCASSSGLAGGADTQYFGPGTRLTVL.

The chain employs TRBV6-1 and TRBJ2-5, with 8 bases identical to TRBD2. The last part of the DNA fits TRBJ2-7 better; the J call may be wrong. Per germline, CDR1 MNHNS and CDR2 SASEGT. CDR3 length: 15 amino acids. In DNA form, the CDR3 reads TGTGCCAGCACTCCTCCGGGACTAGGTACCTACGAGCAGTACTTC. Protein sequence: CASTPPGLGTYEQYF.

The chain employs TRBV5-1 and TRBJ2-3; 8 nucleotides line up with TRBD1. Trimming at V came to 6 bases and at J to 4 bases, leaving 10 bases not matched to a gene. This CDR3 is 15 amino acids long. Germline V lookup: CDR1 SGHRS, CDR2 YFSETQ. CDR3 amino acids: CASNPGQELADTQYF. CDR3 bases: TGCGCCAGCAACCCGGGACAGGAGCTTGCAGATACGCAGTATTTT.

The chain is built from TRBV4-2 and TRBJ2-7, with D possibly matching TRBD2 (5 bases). Germline loops: CDR1 LGHNA, CDR2 YNFKEQ. The CDR3 is made up of 14 amino acids. V lost 1 base, J lost 3 bases, and 10 bases lay in between. This chain's CDR3 is CASSQVEGNYEQYF. The CDR3 DNA sequence: TGTGCCAGCAGCCAAGTTGAGGGTAACTACGAGCAGTACTTC.

The gene calls are TRBV19 and TRBJ2-1; the D gene is possibly TRBD1 (6 bases). This CDR3 has 15 amino acids. The V end was cut by 5 bases, the J end by 6 bases, with 17 bases between. The germline V gene has CDR1 LNHDA and CDR2 SQIVND (reference sequence). CDR3: CASSVLAGAGNEQFF. In DNA form, the CDR3 reads TGTGCCAGTAGTGTGCTAGCAGGGGCGGGCAATGAGCAGTTCTTC. Full variable domain (rest looked up from reference TRBV19 and TRBJ2-1): DGGITQSPKYLFRKEGQNVTLSCEQNLNHDAMYWYRQDPGQGLRLIYYSQIVNDFQKGDIAEGYSVSREKKESFPLTVTSAQKNPTAFYLCASSVLAGAGNEQFFGPGTRLTVL.

This chain joins TRBV4-1 and TRBJ2-7; D call uncertain. The CDR3 spans 14 residues. The V end lost 2 bases, the J end lost 4 bases, and 12 bases lay between the germline ends. CDR1 and CDR2 (germline): MGHRA, YSYEKL. CDR3 in DNA: TGCGCCAGCAGCCAAAATGTCGGTGCTTACGAGCAGTACTTC. Translating gives CASSQNVGAYEQYF.

The chain combines TRBV30 with TRBJ2-3, with TRBD1 as a possible D gene (6 bases). The CDR3 spans 12 residues. With 3 bases removed from V and 6 bases from J, the gap between germline ends came to 10 bases. The germline gives CDR1 GTSNPN, CDR2 SVGIG (reference sequence). CDR3 DNA: TGTGCCTGGAGCCCCACAGGGGATACGCAGTATTTT. This gives the protein CAWSPTGDTQYF. Full variable domain (missing parts from reference TRBV30 and TRBJ2-3): SQTIHQWPATLVQPVGSPLSLECTVEGTSNPNLYWYRQAAGRGLQLLFYSVGIGQISSEVPQNLSASRPQDRQFILSSKKLLLSDSGFYLCAWSPTGDTQYFGPGTRLTVL.

The rearrangement links TRBV19 to TRBJ1-2; D gene uncertain. CDR1 and CDR2 from the germline V gene are LNHDA and SQIVND (reference sequence). The CDR3 covers 13 residues. Trimming shortened V by 7 bases and J by 1 base, and 10 bases separated the two germline ends. The CDR3 here is CASTKGGNYGYTF. The CDR3 nucleotides are TGTGCCAGTACCAAAGGAGGTAACTATGGCTACACCTTC.

V usage is TRBV11-1 and J usage is TRBJ2-1, with 8 positions matching TRBD1. The CDR3 runs to 14 residues. The V gene end was trimmed by 3 bases and the J gene end by 10 bases; junction bases not matched to a gene: 8. Germline CDR1 and CDR2: SGHAT and FQDESV (reference sequence). This CDR3 is CASSFDRGGTEQFF. DNA for the CDR3: TGTGCCAGCAGCTTTGACAGGGGAGGAACGGAGCAGTTCTTC.

V gene TRBV5-4 combines with J gene TRBJ2-2; 9 nucleotides match TRBD1. V shed 3 bases, J shed 4 bases, and the junction held 10 bases outside the gene matches. The CDR3 is 17 amino acids. Germline CDR1 reads SGHNT; CDR2 reads YYREEE (reference sequence). The CDR3 sequence: CASSSTELQGATGELFF. The CDR3 nucleotides are TGTGCCAGCAGCTCCACGGAACTACAGGGGGCCACCGGGGAGCTGTTTTTT.

The chain employs TRBV19 and TRBJ2-7; no definite D call. Germline V lookup: CDR1 LNHDA, CDR2 SQIVND (reference sequence). The CDR3 has 14 amino acids. Trimming took 3 bases from V and 2 from J, leaving 11 bases between them. The DNA of the CDR3 is TGTGCCAGTAGTATTCCTGGCACCCCCTACGAGCAGTACTTC. Amino acids: CASSIPGTPYEQYF.

This chain uses TRBV12-5 with TRBJ2-7, with 7 bases lining up with TRBD2. The CDR3 is 14 residues long. Per the germline V gene, CDR1 is LGHNT and CDR2 is FRNRAP. The J segment lost 4 bases and the V segment lost 3 bases, leaving 6 bases of the junction unmatched. CDR3 protein: CASGFGGGPYEQYF. The CDR3 DNA reads as TGTGCTAGTGGTTTCGGCGGGGGACCTTACGAGCAGTACTTC.

This rearrangement joins TRBV5-1 to TRBJ2-5; 10 bases are shared with TRBD2. The junction had 7 bases not matched to a gene; V was cut back by 0 bases and J by 2 bases. Germline V lookup: CDR1 SGHRS, CDR2 YFSETQ. CDR3 length: 17 amino acids. CDR3 DNA: TGCGCCAGCAGCTTGGCGATATTAGCGGGAGGTCAAGAGACCCAGTACTTC. As protein: CASSLAILAGGQETQYF.

The rearrangement joins TRBV20-1 to TRBJ2-5; unclear D gene. Germline CDR1 is DFQATT and CDR2 is SNEGSKA (reference sequence). The CDR3 is 11 residues long. V gave up 5 bases and J gave up 2 bases, with 6 bases separating them. The CDR3 DNA reads as TGCAGTGCTCTTATGCAAGAGACCCAGTACTTC. This codes for CSALMQETQYF.

This chain connects TRBV7-8 to TRBJ2-2, with TRBD1 matching 7 bases. J was trimmed by 5 bases and V by 4 bases; bases with no gene match: 10. Germline V gene data show CDR1 as SGHVS and CDR2 as FQNEAQ. The CDR3 runs to 16 residues. CDR3 protein: CASSWRQGIWTGELFF. As DNA, the CDR3 is TGTGCCAGCAGCTGGAGACAGGGTATTTGGACCGGGGAGCTGTTTTTT.

This CDR3 is CASSQKGSGTGRLGANVLTF. The CDR3 DNA sequence: TGCGCCAGCAGCCAAAAGGGGTCCGGGACTGGGAGACTCGGGGCCAACGTCCTGACTTTC. The chain employs TRBV4-1 and TRBJ2-6, with D perhaps matching TRBD2 (6 bases). The germline CDR1 and CDR2 sequences are MGHRA and YSYEKL. Trimming removed 2 bases from V and 4 bases from J, with 24 bases in between. The CDR3 totals 20 residues.

This clone was observed a few times. In DNA form, the CDR3 reads TGTGCCAGCAGCCCCCGCGCGGGGGGATACAATGAGCAGTTCTTC. Translation: CASSPRAGGYNEQFF. This chain joins TRBV6-6 and TRBJ2-1; 8 bases map to TRBD2. Trimming at V came to 6 bases and at J to 4 bases, leaving 8 bases not matched to a gene. This CDR3 has 15 residues. CDR1 and CDR2 (germline): MNHNY, SVGAGI (reference sequence).